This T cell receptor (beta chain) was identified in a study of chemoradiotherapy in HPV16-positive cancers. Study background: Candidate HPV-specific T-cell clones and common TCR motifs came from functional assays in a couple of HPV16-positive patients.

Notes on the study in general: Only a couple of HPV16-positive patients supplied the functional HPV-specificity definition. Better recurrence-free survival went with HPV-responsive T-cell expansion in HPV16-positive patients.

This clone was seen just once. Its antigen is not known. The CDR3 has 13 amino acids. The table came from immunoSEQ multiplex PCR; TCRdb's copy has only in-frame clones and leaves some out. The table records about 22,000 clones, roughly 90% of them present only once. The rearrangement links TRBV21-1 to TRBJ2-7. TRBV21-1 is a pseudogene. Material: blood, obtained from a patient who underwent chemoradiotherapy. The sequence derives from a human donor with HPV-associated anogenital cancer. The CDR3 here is CASGRTQAVGQYF. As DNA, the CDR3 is TGTGCCAGCGGTCGGACGCAGGCGGTTGGGCAGTACTTC.